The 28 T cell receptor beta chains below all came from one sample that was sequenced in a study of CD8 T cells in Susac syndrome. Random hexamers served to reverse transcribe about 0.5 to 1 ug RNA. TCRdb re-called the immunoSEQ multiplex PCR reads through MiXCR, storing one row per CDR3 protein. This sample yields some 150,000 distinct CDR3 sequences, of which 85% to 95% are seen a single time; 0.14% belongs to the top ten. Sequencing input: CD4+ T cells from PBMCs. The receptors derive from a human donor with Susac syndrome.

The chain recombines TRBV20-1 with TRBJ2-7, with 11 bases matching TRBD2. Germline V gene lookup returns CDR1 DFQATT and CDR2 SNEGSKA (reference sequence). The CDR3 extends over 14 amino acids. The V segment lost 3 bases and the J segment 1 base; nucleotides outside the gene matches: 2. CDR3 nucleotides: TGCAGTGCTAGCCGACTAGCGGGGTCCTACGAGCAGTACTTC. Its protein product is CSASRLAGSYEQYF.

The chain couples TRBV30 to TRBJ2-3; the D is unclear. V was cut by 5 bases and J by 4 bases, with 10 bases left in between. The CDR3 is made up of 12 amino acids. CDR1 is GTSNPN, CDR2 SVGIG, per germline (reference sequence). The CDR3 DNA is TGTGCCTGGGTGAAATATTCAGATACGCAGTATTTT. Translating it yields CAWVKYSDTQYF. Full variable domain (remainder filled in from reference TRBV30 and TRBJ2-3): SQTIHQWPATLVQPVGSPLSLECTVEGTSNPNLYWYRQAAGRGLQLLFYSVGIGQISSEVPQNLSASRPQDRQFILSSKKLLLSDSGFYLCAWVKYSDTQYFGPGTRLTVL.

CDR3 sequence: CAWRGRVNYQETQYF. As DNA, the CDR3 is TGTGCCTGGAGGGGCAGGGTTAATTACCAAGAGACCCAGTACTTC. The genes are TRBV30 and TRBJ2-5; tentatively, D is TRBD1 (5 bases). Germline V gives CDR1 GTSNPN, CDR2 SVGIG (reference sequence). Trimming pared 3 bases from V and 0 bases from J, leaving 14 bases between. CDR3 length: 15 amino acids.

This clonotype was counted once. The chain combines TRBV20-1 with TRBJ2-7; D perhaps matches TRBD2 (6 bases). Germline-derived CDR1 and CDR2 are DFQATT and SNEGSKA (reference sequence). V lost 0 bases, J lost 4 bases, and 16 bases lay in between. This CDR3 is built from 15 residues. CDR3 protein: CSARDPRRGWYEQYF. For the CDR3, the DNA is TGCAGTGCTAGAGATCCACGGAGGGGATGGTACGAGCAGTACTTC.

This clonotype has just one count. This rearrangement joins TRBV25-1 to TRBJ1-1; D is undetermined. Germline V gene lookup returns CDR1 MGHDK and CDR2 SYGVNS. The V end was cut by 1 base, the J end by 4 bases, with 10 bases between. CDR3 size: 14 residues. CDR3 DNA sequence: TGTGCCAGCAGTGAATGGTCCGACGGCACTGAAGCTTTCTTT. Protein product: CASSEWSDGTEAFF.

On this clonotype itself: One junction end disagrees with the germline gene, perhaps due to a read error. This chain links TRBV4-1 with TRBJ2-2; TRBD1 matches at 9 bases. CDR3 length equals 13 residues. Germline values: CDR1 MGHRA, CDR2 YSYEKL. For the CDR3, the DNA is TGCGCCAGCAGCCAAGACTGGACAGGGGTGCTGTTTTTT. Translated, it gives CASSQDWTGVLFF.

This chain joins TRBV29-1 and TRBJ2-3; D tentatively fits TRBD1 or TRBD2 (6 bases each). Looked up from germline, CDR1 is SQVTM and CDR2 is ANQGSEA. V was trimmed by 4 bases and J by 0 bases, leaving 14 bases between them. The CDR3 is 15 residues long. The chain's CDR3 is CSVVVGGFSTDTQYF. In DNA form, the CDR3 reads TGCAGCGTTGTGGTCGGGGGCTTTAGCACAGATACGCAGTATTTT.

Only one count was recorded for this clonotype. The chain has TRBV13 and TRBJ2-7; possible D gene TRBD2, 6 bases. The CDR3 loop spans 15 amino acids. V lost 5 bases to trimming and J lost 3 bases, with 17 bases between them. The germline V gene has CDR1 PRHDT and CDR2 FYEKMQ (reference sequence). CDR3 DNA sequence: TGTGCCAGCAGCCCCCCGGGCGGGACTGGCTACGAGCAGTACTTC. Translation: CASSPPGGTGYEQYF.

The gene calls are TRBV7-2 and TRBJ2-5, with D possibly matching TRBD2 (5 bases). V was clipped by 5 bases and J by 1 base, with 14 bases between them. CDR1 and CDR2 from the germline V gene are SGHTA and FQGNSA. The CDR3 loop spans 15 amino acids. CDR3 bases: TGTGCCAGCAGCCTATTTGCCGGGGTCCAAGAGACCCAGTACTTC. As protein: CASSLFAGVQETQYF.

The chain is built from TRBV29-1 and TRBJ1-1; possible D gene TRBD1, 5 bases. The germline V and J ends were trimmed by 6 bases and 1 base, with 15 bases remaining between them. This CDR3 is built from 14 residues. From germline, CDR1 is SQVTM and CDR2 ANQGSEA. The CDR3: CSVVGRVANTEAFF. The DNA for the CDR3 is TGCAGCGTCGTGGGCAGGGTGGCGAACACTGAAGCTTTCTTT.

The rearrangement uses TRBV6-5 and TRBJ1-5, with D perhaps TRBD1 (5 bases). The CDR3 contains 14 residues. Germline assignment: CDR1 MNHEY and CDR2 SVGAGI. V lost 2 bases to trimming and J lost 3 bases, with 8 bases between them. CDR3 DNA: TGTGCCAGCAGTTACGGGGGGATCAATCAGCCCCAGCATTTT. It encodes CASSYGGINQPQHF.

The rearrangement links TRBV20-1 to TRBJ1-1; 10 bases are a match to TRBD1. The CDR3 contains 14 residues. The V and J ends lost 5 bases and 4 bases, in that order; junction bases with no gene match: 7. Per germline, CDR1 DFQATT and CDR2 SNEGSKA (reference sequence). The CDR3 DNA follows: TGCAGTGCTGGAAGGACAGGGGGGGGCACTGAAGCTTTCTTT. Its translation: CSAGRTGGGTEAFF.

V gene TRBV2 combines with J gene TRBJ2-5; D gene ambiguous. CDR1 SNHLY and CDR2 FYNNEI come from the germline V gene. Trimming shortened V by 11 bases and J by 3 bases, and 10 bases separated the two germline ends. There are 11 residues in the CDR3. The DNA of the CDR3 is TGTGCCGGTAGTGCCGAAGAGACCCAGTACTTC. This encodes CAGSAEETQYF.

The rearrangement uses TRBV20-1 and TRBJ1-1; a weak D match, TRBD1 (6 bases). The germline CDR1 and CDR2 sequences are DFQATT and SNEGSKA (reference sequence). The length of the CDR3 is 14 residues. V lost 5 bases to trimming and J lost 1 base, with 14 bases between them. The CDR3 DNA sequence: TGCAGTGCTCAAGGGAAGGGGGGGAACACTGAAGCTTTCTTT. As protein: CSAQGKGGNTEAFF.

CDR3 DNA: TGCAGTGCTAGAGTGGTCCCCAGCGGCGGTCGTGATGAGCAGTACTTC. It codes for CSARVVPSGGRDEQYF. The chain uses TRBV20-1 and TRBJ2-7; a possible D gene is TRBD2 (5 bases). The CDR3 consists of 16 residues. In germline, CDR1 is DFQATT, CDR2 SNEGSKA (reference sequence). The V and J ends lost 1 base and 7 bases respectively, with 23 bases between them.

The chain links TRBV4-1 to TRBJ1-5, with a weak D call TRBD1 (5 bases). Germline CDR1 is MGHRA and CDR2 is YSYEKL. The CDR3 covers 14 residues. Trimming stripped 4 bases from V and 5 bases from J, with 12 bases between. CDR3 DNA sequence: TGCGCCAGCAGCCCCCGGATAGGGGATCAGCCCCAGCATTTT. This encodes CASSPRIGDQPQHF.

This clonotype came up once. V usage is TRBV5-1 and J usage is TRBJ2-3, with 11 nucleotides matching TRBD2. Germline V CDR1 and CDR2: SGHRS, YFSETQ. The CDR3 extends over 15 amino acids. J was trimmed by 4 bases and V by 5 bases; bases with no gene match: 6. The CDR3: CASRSTSGAPDTQYF. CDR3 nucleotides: TGCGCCAGCAGATCGACTAGCGGGGCCCCAGATACGCAGTATTTT.

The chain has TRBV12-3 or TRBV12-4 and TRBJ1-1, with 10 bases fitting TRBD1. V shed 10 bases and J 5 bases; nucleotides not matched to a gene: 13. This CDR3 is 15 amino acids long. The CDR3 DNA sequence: TGTGCCACCCGCGGGGACAGGGGTTTCTGGACTGAAGCTTTCTTT. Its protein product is CATRGDRGFWTEAFF.

For the CDR3, the DNA is TGTGCCAGCAGGAGGACAGGGGTGAACACTGAAGCTTTCTTT. This translates into CASRRTGVNTEAFF. The chain uses TRBV12-3 or TRBV12-4 and TRBJ1-1; 9 bases are a match to TRBD1. This CDR3 comprises 14 residues. The J segment lost 0 bases and the V segment lost 6 bases, leaving 2 bases of the junction unmatched.

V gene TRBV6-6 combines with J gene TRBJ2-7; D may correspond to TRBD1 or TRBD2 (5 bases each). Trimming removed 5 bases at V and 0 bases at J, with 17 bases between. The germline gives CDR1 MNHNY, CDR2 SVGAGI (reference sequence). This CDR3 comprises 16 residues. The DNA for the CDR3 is TGTGCCAGCAGTCGGGGCCCGCCAGGTAACTCCTACGAGCAGTACTTC. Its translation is CASSRGPPGNSYEQYF.

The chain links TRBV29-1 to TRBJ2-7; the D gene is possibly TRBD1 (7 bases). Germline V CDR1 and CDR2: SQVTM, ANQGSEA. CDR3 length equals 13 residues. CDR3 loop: CSVVKTGRYEQYF. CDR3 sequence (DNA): TGCAGTGTGGTTAAGACAGGGAGGTATGAGCAGTACTTC.

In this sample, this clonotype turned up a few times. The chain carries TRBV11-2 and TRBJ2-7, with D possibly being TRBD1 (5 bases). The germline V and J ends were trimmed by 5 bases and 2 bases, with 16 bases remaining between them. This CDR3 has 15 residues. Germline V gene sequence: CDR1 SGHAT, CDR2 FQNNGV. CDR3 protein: CASSRNRLGPYEQYF. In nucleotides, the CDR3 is TGTGCCAGCAGCCGAAACAGGTTGGGCCCCTACGAGCAGTACTTC. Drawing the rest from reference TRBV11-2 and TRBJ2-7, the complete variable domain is EAGVAQSPRYKIIEKRQSVAFWCNPISGHATLYWYQQILGQGPKLLIQFQNNGVVDDSQLPKDRFSAERLKGVDSTLKIQPAKLEDSAVYLCASSRNRLGPYEQYFGPGTRLTVT.

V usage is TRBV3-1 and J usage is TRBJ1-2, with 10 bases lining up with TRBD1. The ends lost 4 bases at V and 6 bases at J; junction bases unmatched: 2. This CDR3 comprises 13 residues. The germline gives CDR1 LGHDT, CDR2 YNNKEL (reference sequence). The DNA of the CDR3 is TGTGCCAGCAGCCCCGGGACAGGGGATGGCTACACCTTC. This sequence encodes CASSPGTGDGYTF.

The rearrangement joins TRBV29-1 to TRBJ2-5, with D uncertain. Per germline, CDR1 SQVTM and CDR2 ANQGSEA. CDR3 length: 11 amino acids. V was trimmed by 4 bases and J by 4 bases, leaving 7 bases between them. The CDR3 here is CSVATAETQYF. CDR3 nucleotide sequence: TGCAGCGTTGCGACGGCAGAGACCCAGTACTTC.

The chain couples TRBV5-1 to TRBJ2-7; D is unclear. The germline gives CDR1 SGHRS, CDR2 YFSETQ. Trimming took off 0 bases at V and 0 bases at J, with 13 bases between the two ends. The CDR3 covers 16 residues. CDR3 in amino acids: CASSLAAGPTSYEQYF. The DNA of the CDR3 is TGCGCCAGCAGCTTGGCGGCAGGCCCCACCTCCTACGAGCAGTACTTC.

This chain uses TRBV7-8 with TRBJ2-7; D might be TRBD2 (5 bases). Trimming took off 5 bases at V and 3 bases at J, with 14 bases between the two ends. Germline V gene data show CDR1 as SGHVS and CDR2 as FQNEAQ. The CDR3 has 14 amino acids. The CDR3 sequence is CASSPRGDLYEQYF. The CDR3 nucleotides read TGTGCCAGCAGCCCCCGGGGTGACCTCTACGAGCAGTACTTC. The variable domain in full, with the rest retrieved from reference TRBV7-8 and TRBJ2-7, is GAGVSQSPRYKVAKRGQDVALRCDPISGHVSLFWYQQALGQGPEFLTYFQNEAQLDKSGLPSDRFFAERPEGSVSTLKIQRTQQEDSAVYLCASSPRGDLYEQYFGPGTRLTVT.

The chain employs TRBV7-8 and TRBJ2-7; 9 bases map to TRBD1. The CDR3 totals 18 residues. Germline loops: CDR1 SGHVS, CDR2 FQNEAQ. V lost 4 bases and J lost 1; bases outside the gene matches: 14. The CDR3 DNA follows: TGTGCCAGCAGCTCCCTCCCTACAGGGGGCTCCTCTTCCTACGAGCAGTACTTC. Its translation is CASSSLPTGGSSSYEQYF.

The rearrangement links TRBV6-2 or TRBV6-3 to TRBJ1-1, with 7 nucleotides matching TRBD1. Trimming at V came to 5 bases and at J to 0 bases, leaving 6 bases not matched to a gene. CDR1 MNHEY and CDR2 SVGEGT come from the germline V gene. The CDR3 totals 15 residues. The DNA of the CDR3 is TGTGCCAGCAGTCGGCCGGGACAGATGAACACTGAAGCTTTCTTT. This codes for CASSRPGQMNTEAFF.